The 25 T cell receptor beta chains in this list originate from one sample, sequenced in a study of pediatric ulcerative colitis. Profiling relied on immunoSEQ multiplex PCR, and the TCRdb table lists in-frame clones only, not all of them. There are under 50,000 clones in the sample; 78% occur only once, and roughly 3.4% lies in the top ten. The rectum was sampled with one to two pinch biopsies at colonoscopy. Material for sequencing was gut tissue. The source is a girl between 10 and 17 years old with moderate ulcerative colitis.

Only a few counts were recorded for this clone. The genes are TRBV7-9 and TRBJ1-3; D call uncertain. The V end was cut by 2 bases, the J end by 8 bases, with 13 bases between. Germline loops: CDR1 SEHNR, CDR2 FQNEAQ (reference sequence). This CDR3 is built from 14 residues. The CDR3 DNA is TGTGCCAGCAGCTTATCGCCCGGAATCGACACCATATATTTT. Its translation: CASSLSPGIDTIYF.

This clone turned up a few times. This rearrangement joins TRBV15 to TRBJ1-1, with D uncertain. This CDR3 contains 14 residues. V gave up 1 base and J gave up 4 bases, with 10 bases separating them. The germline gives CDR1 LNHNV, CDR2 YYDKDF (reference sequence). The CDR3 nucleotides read TGTGCCACCAGCAGAGGGGGTTTCGCCACTGAAGCTTTCTTT. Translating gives CATSRGGFATEAFF.

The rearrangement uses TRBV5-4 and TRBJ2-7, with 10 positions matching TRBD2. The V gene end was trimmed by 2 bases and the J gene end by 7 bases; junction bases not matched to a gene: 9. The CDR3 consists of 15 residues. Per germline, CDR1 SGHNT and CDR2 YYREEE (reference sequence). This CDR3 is CASSLYPGTSVEQYF. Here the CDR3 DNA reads TGTGCCAGCAGCTTATACCCCGGGACTAGCGTTGAGCAGTACTTC. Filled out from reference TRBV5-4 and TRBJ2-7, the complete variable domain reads ETGVTQSPTHLIKTRGQQVTLRCSSQSGHNTVSWYQQALGQGPQFIFQYYREEENGRGNFPPRFSGLQFPNYSSELNVNALELDDSALYLCASSLYPGTSVEQYFGPGTRLTVT.

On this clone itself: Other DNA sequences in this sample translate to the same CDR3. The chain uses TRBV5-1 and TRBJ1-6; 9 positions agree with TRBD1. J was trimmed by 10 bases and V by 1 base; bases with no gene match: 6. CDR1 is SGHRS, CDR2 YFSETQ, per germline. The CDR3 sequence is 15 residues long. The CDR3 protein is CASSLKGQGGSPLHF. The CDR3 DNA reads TGCGCCAGCAGCTTGAAGGGACAGGGTGGATCACCCCTCCACTTT.

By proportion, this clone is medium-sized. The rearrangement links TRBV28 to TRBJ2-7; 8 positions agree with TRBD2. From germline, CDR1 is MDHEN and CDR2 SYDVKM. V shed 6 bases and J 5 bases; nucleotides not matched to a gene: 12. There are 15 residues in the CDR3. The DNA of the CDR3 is TGTGCCAGCAGGTTGTTCAGGACTAGCTCGCACGAGCAGTACTTC. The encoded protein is CASRLFRTSSHEQYF.

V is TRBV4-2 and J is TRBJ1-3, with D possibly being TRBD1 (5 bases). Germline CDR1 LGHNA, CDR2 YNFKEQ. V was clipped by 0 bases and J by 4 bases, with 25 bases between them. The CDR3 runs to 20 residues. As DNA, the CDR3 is TGTGCCAGCAGCCAAGAACTGGCCAGGGATTATTTCTTTTGGGGAAACACCATATATTTT. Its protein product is CASSQELARDYFFWGNTIYF.

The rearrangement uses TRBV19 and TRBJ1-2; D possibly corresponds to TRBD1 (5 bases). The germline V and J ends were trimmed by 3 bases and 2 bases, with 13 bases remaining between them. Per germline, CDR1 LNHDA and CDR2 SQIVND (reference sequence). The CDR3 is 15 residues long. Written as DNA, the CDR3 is TGTGCCAGTAGTATCCCCTCGCAGGGCAACTATGGCTACACCTTC. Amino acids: CASSIPSQGNYGYTF.

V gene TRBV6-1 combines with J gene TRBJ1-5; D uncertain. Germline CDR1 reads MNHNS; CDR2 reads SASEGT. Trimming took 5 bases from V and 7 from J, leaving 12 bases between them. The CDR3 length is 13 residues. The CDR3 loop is CASSYLEGQPQHF. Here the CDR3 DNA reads TGTGCCAGCAGTTATTTGGAAGGGCAGCCCCAGCATTTT.

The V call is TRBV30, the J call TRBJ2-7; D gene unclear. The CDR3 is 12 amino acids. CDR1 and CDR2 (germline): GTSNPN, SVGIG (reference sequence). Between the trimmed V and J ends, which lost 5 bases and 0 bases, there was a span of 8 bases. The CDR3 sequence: CAWCRGSYEQYF. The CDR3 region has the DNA TGTGCCTGGTGTCGTGGCTCCTACGAGCAGTACTTC. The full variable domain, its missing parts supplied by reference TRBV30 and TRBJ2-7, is SQTIHQWPATLVQPVGSPLSLECTVEGTSNPNLYWYRQAAGRGLQLLFYSVGIGQISSEVPQNLSASRPQDRQFILSSKKLLLSDSGFYLCAWCRGSYEQYFGPGTRLTVT.

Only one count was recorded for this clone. The CDR3 DNA reads TGTGCCAGTAGTATTTCCCACACCGGGGAGCTGTTTTTT. It yields the protein CASSISHTGELFF. The chain uses TRBV19 and TRBJ2-2; D unresolved. Germline V gene sequence: CDR1 LNHDA, CDR2 SQIVND (reference sequence). The CDR3 is made up of 13 amino acids. V dropped 3 bases and J dropped 3 bases, with 5 bases sitting between them.

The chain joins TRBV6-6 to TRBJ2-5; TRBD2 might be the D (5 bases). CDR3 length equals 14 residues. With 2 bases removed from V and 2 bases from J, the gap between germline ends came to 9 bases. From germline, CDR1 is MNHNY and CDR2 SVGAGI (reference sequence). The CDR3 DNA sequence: TGTGCCAGCAGTTACCGGGAACTTCAAGAGACCCAGTACTTC. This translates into CASSYRELQETQYF.

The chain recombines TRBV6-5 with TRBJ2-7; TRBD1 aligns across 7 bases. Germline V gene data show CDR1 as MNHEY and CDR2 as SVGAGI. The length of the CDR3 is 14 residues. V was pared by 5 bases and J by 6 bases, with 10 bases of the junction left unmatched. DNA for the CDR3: TGTGCCAGCAGTAGCCGACAGGGTGGGGGCGAGCAGTACTTC. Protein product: CASSSRQGGGEQYF.

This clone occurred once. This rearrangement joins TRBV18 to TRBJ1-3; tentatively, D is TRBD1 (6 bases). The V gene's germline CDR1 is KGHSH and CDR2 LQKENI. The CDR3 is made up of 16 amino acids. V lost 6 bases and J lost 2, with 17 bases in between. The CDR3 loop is CASSLTEGVAGNTIYF. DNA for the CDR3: TGTGCCAGCTCCCTAACGGAGGGGGTCGCTGGAAACACCATATATTTT.

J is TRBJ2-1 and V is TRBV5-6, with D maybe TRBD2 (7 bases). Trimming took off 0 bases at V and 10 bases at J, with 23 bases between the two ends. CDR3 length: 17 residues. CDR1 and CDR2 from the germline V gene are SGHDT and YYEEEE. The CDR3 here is CASSLAGEGQRHKEQFF. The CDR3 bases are TGTGCCAGCAGCTTGGCAGGGGAGGGTCAGCGGCATAAAGAGCAGTTCTTC.

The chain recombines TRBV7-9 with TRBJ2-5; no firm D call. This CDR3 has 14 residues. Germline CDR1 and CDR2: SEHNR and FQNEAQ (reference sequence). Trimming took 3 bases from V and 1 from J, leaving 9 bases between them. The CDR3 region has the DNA TGTGCCAGCAGCTTCTTGCGGACCCAAGAGACCCAGTACTTC. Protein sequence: CASSFLRTQETQYF.

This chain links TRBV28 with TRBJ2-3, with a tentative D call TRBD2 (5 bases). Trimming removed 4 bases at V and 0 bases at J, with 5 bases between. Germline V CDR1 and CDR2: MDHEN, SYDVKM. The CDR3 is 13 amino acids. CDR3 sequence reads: CASSWTSTDTQYF. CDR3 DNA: TGTGCCAGCAGTTGGACTAGCACAGATACGCAGTATTTT.

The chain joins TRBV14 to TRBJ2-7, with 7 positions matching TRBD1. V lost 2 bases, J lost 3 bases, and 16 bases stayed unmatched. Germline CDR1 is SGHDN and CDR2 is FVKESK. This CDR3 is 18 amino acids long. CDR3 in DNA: TGTGCCAGCAGCCAAAAAACCCCCGGACAGGCCCTGAGCTACGAGCAGTACTTC. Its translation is CASSQKTPGQALSYEQYF.

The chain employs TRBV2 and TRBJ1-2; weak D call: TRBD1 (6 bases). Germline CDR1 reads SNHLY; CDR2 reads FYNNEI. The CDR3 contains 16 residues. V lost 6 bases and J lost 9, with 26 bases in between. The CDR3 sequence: CASRASGAWFWNRYTF. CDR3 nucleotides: TGTGCCAGCAGGGCTTCAGGGGCATGGTTCTGGAATCGCTACACCTTC.

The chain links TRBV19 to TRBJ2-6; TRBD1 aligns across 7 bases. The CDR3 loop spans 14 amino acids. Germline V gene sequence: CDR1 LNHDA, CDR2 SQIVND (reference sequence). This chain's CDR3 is CGYRGKRGANVLTF. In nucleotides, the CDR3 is TGTGGTTACAGGGGAAAGCGTGGGGCCAACGTCCTGACTTTC.

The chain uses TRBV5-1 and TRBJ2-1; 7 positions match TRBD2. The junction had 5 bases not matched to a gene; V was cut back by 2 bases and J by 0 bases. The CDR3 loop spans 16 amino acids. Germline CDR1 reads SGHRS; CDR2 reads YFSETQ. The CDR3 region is CASSFDGRSSYNEQFF. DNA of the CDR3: TGCGCCAGCAGCTTTGACGGGAGGAGCTCCTACAATGAGCAGTTCTTC.

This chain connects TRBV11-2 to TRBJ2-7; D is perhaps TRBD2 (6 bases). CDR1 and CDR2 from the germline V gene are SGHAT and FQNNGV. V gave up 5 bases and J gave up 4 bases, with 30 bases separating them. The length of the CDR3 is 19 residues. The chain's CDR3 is CASSASRGGGAGYTYEQYF. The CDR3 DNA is TGTGCCAGCAGCGCTAGTAGGGGCGGCGGGGCAGGGTATACTTACGAGCAGTACTTC.

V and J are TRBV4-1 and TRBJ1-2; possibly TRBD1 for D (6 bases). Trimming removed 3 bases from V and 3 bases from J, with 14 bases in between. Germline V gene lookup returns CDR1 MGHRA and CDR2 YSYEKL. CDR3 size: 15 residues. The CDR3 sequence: CASSHSRQDDYGYTF. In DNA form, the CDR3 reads TGCGCCAGCAGCCACTCGAGACAGGACGACTATGGCTACACCTTC.

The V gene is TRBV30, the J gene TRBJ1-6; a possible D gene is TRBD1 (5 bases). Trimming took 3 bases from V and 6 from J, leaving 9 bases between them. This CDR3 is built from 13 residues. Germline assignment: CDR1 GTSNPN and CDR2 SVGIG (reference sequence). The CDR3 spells CAWRGPTNSPLHF. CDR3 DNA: TGTGCCTGGAGGGGGCCTACTAATTCACCCCTCCACTTT.

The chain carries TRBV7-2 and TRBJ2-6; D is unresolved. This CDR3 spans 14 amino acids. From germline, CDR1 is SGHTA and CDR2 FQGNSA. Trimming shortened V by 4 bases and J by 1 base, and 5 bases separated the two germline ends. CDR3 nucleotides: TGTGCCAGCAGCTATCGATCTGGGGCCAACGTCCTGACTTTC. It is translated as CASSYRSGANVLTF.

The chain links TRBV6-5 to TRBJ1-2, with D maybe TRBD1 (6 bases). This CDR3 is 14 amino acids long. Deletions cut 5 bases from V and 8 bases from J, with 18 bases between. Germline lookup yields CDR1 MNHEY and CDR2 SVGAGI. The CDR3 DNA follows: TGTGCCAGCAGTACCCGGACAGCGCCGGGGGGCTACACCTTC. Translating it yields CASSTRTAPGGYTF.